A single sample gave rise to the 13 T cell receptor beta chains below, sequenced in a study of T cells after yellow fever vaccination. TCRdb re-analysed the 5' RACE reads in MiXCR, keeping a single row per CDR3 protein. The sample lists under 300,000 distinct CDR3 sequences, roughly 7.2% seen once, with roughly 0.86% in the top ten. Sequenced here: CD4+ T cells sorted from PBMCs, sampled 15 days after the yellow fever booster vaccination. These receptors were collected from a man aged 30 to 45 who received the YFV17D yellow fever vaccine.

This clonotype was recorded a few times. The chain recombines TRBV7-2 with TRBJ2-7; D may be TRBD1 (6 bases). The germline V and J ends were trimmed by 5 bases and 3 bases, with 11 bases remaining between them. CDR1 SGHTA and CDR2 FQGNSA come from the germline V gene. The CDR3 loop spans 13 amino acids. CDR3 sequence (DNA): TGTGCCAGCAGCAGGGGGTCCTTCTACGAGCAGTACTTC. It is translated as CASSRGSFYEQYF.

This clonotype turned up a few times. The chain is built from TRBV12-3 or TRBV12-4 and TRBJ2-7; a weak D match, TRBD2 (6 bases). The CDR3 runs 11 residues. The V end lost 6 bases, the J end lost 6 bases, and 9 bases lay between the germline ends. CDR3 in amino acids: CASRRELEQYF. CDR3 DNA sequence: TGTGCCAGCAGACGGGAGCTCGAGCAGTACTTC.

This clonotype was recorded at least ten times. This chain links TRBV7-9 with TRBJ1-4; no clear D gene. The CDR3 is 10 residues long. V shed 8 bases and J shed 8 bases, with 6 bases lying between them. The germline V gene encodes CDR1 SEHNR and CDR2 FQNEAQ (reference sequence). The chain's CDR3 is CASSGEKLFF. CDR3 coding DNA: TGTGCCAGCTCGGGAGAAAAACTGTTTTTT.

This clonotype was counted at least ten times. V and J are TRBV3-1 and TRBJ1-1; possibly TRBD1 for D (5 bases). Trimming took 2 bases from V and 4 from J, leaving 11 bases between them. The CDR3 sequence is 14 residues long. CDR1 and CDR2 from the germline V gene are LGHDT and YNNKEL (reference sequence). The CDR3 DNA follows: TGTGCCAGCAGCCAACGGGGCGGAGGCACTGAAGCTTTCTTT. It encodes CASSQRGGGTEAFF. Full variable domain (rest looked up from reference TRBV3-1 and TRBJ1-1): DTAVSQTPKYLVTQMGNDKSIKCEQNLGHDTMYWYKQDSKKFLKIMFSYNNKELIINETVPNRFSPKSPDKAHLNLHINSLELGDSAVYFCASSQRGGGTEAFFGQGTRLTVV.

This chain uses TRBV30 with TRBJ1-1; D is undetermined. The CDR3 is 13 amino acids. V was trimmed by 2 bases and J by 1 base, leaving 8 bases between them. Germline V gives CDR1 GTSNPN, CDR2 SVGIG (reference sequence). CDR3 DNA sequence: TGTGCCTGGAGTCACACCCCGAACACTGAAGCTTTCTTT. This codes for CAWSHTPNTEAFF.

The chain couples TRBV3-1 to TRBJ2-1; D might be TRBD2 (5 bases). V was pared by 4 bases and J by 8 bases, with 12 bases between. The V gene's germline CDR1 is LGHDT and CDR2 YNNKEL (reference sequence). This CDR3 region has 13 residues. The CDR3 loop is CASSLAVGDEQFF. The CDR3 DNA follows: TGTGCCAGCAGCCTGGCGGTCGGGGATGAGCAGTTCTTC.

This clonotype was found a few times. This sequence joins TRBV29-1 and TRBJ2-2; TRBD1 aligns across 10 bases. From germline, CDR1 is SQVTM and CDR2 ANQGSEA. V lost 5 bases and J lost 5; bases outside the gene matches: 2. The CDR3 spans 13 residues. CDR3 DNA sequence: TGCAGCGTTTTGGACAGGGGGACCGGGGAGCTGTTTTTT. Translation: CSVLDRGTGELFF.

Ten or more counts support this clonotype. The rearrangement uses TRBV20-1 and TRBJ2-2; tentative D call: TRBD1 (6 bases). Germline values: CDR1 DFQATT, CDR2 SNEGSKA (reference sequence). This CDR3 is built from 16 residues. V was cut by 6 bases and J by 1 base, with 18 bases left in between. CDR3 sequence: CSATSTGHQNTGELFF. CDR3 nucleotide sequence: TGCAGTGCCACCTCTACGGGACACCAGAACACCGGGGAGCTGTTTTTT.

J is TRBJ2-1 and V is TRBV14, with a tentative D call TRBD1 (6 bases). The V end lost 4 bases, the J end lost 9 bases, and 13 bases lay between the germline ends. The length of the CDR3 is 13 residues. Germline V CDR1 and CDR2: SGHDN, FVKESK. The CDR3 nucleotides read TGTGCCAGCAGCCCCAACAGGGACGGTGAGCAGTTCTTC. It is translated as CASSPNRDGEQFF.

The chain is built from TRBV25-1 and TRBJ1-1; D gene ambiguous. CDR1 MGHDK and CDR2 SYGVNS come from the germline V gene. This CDR3 is 15 amino acids long. The ends were cut back, 4 bases at V and 1 base at J, with 13 bases in the middle. The CDR3 DNA is TGTGCCAGCAGTGTCGACCTGGGGTGGAACACTGAAGCTTTCTTT. Translation gives CASSVDLGWNTEAFF.

The CDR3 is CASSLDPNQETQYF. The DNA for the CDR3 is TGCGCCAGCAGCTTGGACCCTAACCAAGAGACCCAGTACTTC. V is TRBV5-1 and J is TRBJ2-5; D gene unclear. The CDR3 totals 14 residues. CDR1 is SGHRS and CDR2 is YFSETQ in the germline V gene. V was cut by 0 bases and J by 0 bases, with 6 bases left in between.

This clonotype was observed a handful of times. This rearrangement joins TRBV7-2 to TRBJ2-1; D could derive from TRBD1 or TRBD2 (6 bases each). CDR1 and CDR2 from the germline V gene are SGHTA and FQGNSA. The CDR3 has 15 amino acids. V dropped 5 bases and J dropped 9 bases, with 20 bases sitting between them. CDR3 amino acids: CASSQGRSRSGEQFF. For the CDR3, the DNA is TGTGCCAGCAGCCAGGGGAGGAGCCGGTCGGGTGAGCAGTTCTTC.

This chain uses TRBV10-2 with TRBJ2-3; TRBD2 agrees at 8 bases. Germline CDR1 and CDR2: WSHSY and SAAADI. The J segment lost 7 bases and the V segment lost 3 bases, leaving 6 bases of the junction unmatched. The CDR3 spans 14 residues. CDR3 region: CASSDTSGSYTQYF. The CDR3 DNA reads TGCGCCAGCAGTGATACTAGCGGTTCTTATACGCAGTATTTT.